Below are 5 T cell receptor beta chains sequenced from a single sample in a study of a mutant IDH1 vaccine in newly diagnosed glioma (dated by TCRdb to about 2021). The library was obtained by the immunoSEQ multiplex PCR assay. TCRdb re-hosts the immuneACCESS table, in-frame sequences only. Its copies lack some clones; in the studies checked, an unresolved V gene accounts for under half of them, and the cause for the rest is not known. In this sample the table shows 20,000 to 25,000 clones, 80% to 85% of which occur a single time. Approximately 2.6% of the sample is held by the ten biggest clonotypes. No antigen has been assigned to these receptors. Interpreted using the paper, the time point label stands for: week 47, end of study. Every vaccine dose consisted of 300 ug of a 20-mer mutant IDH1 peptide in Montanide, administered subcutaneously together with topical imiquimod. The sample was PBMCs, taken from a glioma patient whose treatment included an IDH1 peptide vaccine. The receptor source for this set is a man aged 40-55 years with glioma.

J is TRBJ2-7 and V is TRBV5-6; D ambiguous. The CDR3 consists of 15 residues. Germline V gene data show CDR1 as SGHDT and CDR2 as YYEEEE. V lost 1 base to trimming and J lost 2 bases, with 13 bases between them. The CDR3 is CASSLRALSAYEQYF. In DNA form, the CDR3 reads TGTGCCAGCAGCTTGCGGGCACTGAGCGCCTACGAGCAGTACTTC.

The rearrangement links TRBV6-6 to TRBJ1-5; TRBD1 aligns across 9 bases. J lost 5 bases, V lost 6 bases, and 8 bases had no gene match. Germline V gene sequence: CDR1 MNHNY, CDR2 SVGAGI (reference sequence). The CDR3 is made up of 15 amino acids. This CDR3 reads CASRDRTGEHQPQHF. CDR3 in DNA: TGTGCCAGCAGGGATCGGACAGGGGAGCATCAGCCCCAGCATTTT.

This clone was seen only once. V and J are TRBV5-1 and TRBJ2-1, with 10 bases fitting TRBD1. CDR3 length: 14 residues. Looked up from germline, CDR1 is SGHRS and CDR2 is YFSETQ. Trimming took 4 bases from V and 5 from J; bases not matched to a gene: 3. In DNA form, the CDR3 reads TGCGCCAGCAGCGGGGGACAGGGGAACAATGAGCAGTTCTTC. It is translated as CASSGGQGNNEQFF.

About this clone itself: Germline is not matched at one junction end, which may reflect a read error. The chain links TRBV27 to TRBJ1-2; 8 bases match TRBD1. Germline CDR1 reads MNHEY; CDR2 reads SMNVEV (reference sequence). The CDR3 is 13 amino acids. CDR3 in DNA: TGTGCCAGCAGGTTATCAGGGGGCTTGGGCTACACCTTC. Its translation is CASRLSGGLGYTF.

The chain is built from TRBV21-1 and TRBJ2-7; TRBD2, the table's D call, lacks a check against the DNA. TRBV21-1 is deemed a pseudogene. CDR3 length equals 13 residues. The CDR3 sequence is CARFLAGEYEQYF. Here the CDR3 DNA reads TGTGCCAGGTTTCTAGCGGGAGAGTACGAGCAGTACTTC.